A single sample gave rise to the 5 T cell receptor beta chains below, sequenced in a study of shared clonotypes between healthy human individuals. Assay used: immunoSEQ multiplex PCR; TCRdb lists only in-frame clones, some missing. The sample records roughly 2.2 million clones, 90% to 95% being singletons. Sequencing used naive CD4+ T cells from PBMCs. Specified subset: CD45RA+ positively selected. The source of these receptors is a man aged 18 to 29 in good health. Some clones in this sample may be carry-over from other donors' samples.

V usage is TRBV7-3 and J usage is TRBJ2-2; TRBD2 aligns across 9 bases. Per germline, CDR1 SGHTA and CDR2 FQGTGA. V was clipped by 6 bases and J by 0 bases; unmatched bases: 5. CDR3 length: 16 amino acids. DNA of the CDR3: TGTGCCAGCAGTAGGCTAGCGGGAACGAACACCGGGGAGCTGTTTTTT. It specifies CASSRLAGTNTGELFF.

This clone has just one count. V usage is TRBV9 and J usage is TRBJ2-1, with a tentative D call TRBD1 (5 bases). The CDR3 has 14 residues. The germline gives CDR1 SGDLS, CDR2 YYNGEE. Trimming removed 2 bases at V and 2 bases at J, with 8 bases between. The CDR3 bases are TGTGCCAGCAGCGTTCAAGGGGCCTACAATGAGCAGTTCTTC. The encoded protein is CASSVQGAYNEQFF.

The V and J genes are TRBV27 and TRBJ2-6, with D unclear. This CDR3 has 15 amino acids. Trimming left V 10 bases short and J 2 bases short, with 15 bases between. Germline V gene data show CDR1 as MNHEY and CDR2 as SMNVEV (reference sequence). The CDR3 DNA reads TGTGCCACCTCCCCCTTGGGAACTGGGGCCAACGTCCTGACTTTC. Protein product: CATSPLGTGANVLTF.

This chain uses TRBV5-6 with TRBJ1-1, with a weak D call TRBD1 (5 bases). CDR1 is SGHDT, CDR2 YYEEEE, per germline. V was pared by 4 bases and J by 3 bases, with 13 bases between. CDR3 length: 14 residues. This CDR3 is CASSTRGVDTEAFF. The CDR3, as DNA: TGTGCCAGCAGCACAAGAGGGGTAGACACTGAAGCTTTCTTT.

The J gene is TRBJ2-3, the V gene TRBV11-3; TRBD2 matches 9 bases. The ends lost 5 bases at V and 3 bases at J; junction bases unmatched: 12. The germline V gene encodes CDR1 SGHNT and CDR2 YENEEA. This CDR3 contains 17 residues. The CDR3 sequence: CASSPGTSSRVTDTQYF. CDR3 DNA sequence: TGTGCCAGCAGCCCAGGGACTAGCTCCAGAGTAACAGATACGCAGTATTTT.